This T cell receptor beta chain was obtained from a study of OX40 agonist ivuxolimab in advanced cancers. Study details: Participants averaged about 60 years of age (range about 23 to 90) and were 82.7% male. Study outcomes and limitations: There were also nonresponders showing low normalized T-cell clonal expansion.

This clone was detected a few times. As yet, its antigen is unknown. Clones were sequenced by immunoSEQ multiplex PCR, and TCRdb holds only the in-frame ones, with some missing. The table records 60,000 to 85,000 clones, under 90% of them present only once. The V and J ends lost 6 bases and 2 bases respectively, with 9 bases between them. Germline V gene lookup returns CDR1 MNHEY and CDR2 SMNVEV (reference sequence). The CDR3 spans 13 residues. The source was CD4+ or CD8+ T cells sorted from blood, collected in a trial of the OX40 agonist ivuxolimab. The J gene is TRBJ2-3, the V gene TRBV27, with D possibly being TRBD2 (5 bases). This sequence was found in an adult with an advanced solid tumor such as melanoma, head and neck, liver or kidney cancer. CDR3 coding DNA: TGTGCCAGCAGGCTGGACTTCACAGATACGCAGTATTTT. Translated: CASRLDFTDTQYF.